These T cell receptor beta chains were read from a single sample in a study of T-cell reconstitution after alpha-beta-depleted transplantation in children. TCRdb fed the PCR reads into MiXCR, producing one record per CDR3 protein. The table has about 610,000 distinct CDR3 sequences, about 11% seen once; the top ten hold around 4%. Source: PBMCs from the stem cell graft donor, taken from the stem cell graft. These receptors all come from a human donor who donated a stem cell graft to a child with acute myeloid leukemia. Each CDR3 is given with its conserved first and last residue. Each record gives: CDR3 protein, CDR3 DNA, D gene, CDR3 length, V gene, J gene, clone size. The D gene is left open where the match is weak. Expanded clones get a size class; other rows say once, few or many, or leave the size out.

CDR3: CASSESGAENTDTQYF
DNA: TGTGCCAGCAGTGAATCTGGGGCAGAGAACACAGATACGCAGTATTTT
D: NA
length: 16
V: TRBV2
J: TRBJ2-3
size: NA

CDR3: CATSRVGGGRNQPQHF
DNA: TGTGCCACCAGCAGAGTAGGAGGGGGTAGGAATCAGCCCCAGCATTTT
D: NA
length: 16
V: TRBV15
J: TRBJ1-5
size: many

CDR3: CASSSAAGGDNEKLFF
DNA: TGTGCCAGCAGTTCAGCCGCAGGGGGGGATAATGAAAAACTGTTTTTT
D: TRBD1
length: 16
V: TRBV6-5
J: TRBJ1-4
size: few

CDR3: CASSQSRTYEQYF
DNA: TGCGCCAGCAGCCAATCTAGAACCTACGAGCAGTACTTC
D: NA
length: 13
V: TRBV4-3
J: TRBJ2-7
size: few

CDR3: CSANSRAGGVTDTQYF
DNA: TGCAGTGCCAACAGCCGAGCGGGAGGGGTCACAGATACGCAGTATTTT
D: TRBD2
length: 16
V: TRBV20-1
J: TRBJ2-3
size: few

CDR3: CASSYPGTGIAKNIQYF
DNA: TGTGCCAGCAGTTACCCTGGGACAGGGATAGCCAAAAACATTCAGTACTTC
D: TRBD1
length: 17
V: TRBV28
J: TRBJ2-4
size: few

CDR3: CASSLDLAASSYNEQFF
DNA: TGCGCCAGCAGCTTGGACTTAGCGGCGAGCTCCTACAATGAGCAGTTCTTC
D: NA
length: 17
V: TRBV5-1
J: TRBJ2-1
size: NA

CDR3: CASSSLGGETDTQYF
DNA: TGTGCCAGCAGTTCCCTCGGGGGCGAGACAGATACGCAGTATTTT
D: NA
length: 15
V: TRBV6-5
J: TRBJ2-3
size: NA

CDR3: CASSLNRGTGANVLTF
DNA: TGTGCCAGCAGCTTAAATCGAGGGACTGGGGCCAACGTCCTGACTTTC
D: NA
length: 16
V: TRBV5-6
J: TRBJ2-6
size: few

CDR3: CASSLVHTNTGELFF
DNA: TGTGCCAGCAGCTTAGTCCACACGAACACCGGGGAGCTGTTTTTT
D: NA
length: 15
V: TRBV7-2
J: TRBJ2-2
size: NA

CDR3: CASSPTSGRRQETQYF
DNA: TGTGCCAGCAGTCCGACTAGCGGGAGAAGACAAGAGACCCAGTACTTC
D: TRBD2
length: 16
V: TRBV27
J: TRBJ2-5
size: few

CDR3: CASSVGQGAAKQYF
DNA: TGTGCCAGCAGCGTAGGTCAAGGGGCAGCCAAGCAGTACTTC
D: NA
length: 14
V: TRBV9
J: TRBJ2-7
size: many

CDR3: CASGLETSGRHNEQFF
DNA: TGTGCTAGTGGTTTGGAGACCAGCGGGAGGCACAATGAGCAGTTCTTC
D: TRBD2
length: 16
V: TRBV12-5
J: TRBJ2-1
size: NA

CDR3: CASSFTSGIQETQYF
DNA: TGTGCCAGCAGTTTCACTTCGGGAATTCAGGAGACCCAGTACTTC
D: NA
length: 15
V: TRBV6-2/TRBV6-3
J: TRBJ2-5
size: many

CDR3: CASSYGLGDGTQYF
DNA: TGTGCCAGCAGTTACGGCCTAGGCGACGGGACCCAGTACTTC
D: NA
length: 14
V: TRBV6-5
J: TRBJ2-5
size: NA

CDR3: CASSLGGQGHSNQPQHF
DNA: TGTGCCAGCAGTTTAGGGGGACAGGGACATAGCAATCAGCCCCAGCATTTT
D: TRBD1
length: 17
V: TRBV28
J: TRBJ1-5
size: many

CDR3: CASSPVGANYNEQFF
DNA: TGTGCCAGCAGCCCCGTTGGGGCGAACTACAATGAGCAGTTCTTC
D: NA
length: 15
V: TRBV7-2
J: TRBJ2-1
size: NA

CDR3: CAGSPGGVFQPQHF
DNA: TGTGCCGGGTCCCCGGGAGGAGTGTTTCAGCCCCAGCATTTT
D: NA
length: 14
V: TRBV6-2/TRBV6-3
J: TRBJ1-5
size: NA

CDR3: CASRTGLAPWADTQYF
DNA: TGTGCCAGCAGAACTGGACTAGCCCCTTGGGCAGATACGCAGTATTTT
D: TRBD2
length: 16
V: TRBV28
J: TRBJ2-3
size: NA

CDR3: CASEKGSDTQYF
DNA: TGTGCCAGCGAGAAGGGGTCAGATACGCAGTATTTT
D: NA
length: 12
V: TRBV7-2
J: TRBJ2-3
size: few

CDR3: CASSQSVAGHNEQFF
DNA: TGCGCCAGCAGTCAATCCGTGGCAGGACACAATGAGCAGTTCTTC
D: NA
length: 15
V: TRBV23-1
J: TRBJ2-1
size: NA

CDR3: CASSSWTTRTDTQYF
DNA: TGTGCCAGCAGCTCATGGACTACACGCACAGATACGCAGTATTTT
D: NA
length: 15
V: TRBV11-2
J: TRBJ2-3
size: NA

CDR3: CASSDLQPTDTQYF
DNA: TGTGCCAGCAGTGACCTACAGCCCACAGATACGCAGTATTTT
D: NA
length: 14
V: TRBV2
J: TRBJ2-3
size: NA

CDR3: CASSFNWPPGDEAFF
DNA: TGTGCCAGCAGCTTTAACTGGCCCCCGGGGGATGAAGCTTTCTTT
D: NA
length: 15
V: TRBV3-1
J: TRBJ1-1
size: few

CDR3: CASSARDGSYEQYF
DNA: TGTGCCAGCAGCGCAAGGGACGGCTCCTACGAGCAGTACTTC
D: NA
length: 14
V: TRBV9
J: TRBJ2-7
size: few

CDR3: CGSRLTGGTEAFF
DNA: TGTGGCAGCAGGTTAACGGGGGGCACTGAAGCTTTCTTT
D: NA
length: 13
V: TRBV7-3
J: TRBJ1-1
size: NA

CDR3: CATSLNGANTEAFF
DNA: TGTGCCACCAGTTTAAATGGCGCGAACACTGAAGCTTTCTTT
D: NA
length: 14
V: TRBV24-1
J: TRBJ1-1
size: few

CDR3: CASSQDRGLAGDGQYF
DNA: TGCGCCAGCAGCCAAGATCGGGGCCTAGCGGGAGACGGGCAGTACTTC
D: TRBD2
length: 16
V: TRBV4-3
J: TRBJ2-7
size: many

CDR3: CASSYYWDSYEQYF
DNA: TGTGCCAGCAGTTACTATTGGGACTCCTACGAGCAGTACTTC
D: NA
length: 14
V: TRBV6-2/TRBV6-3
J: TRBJ2-7
size: few

CDR3: CATSTGGLAKNIQYF
DNA: TGTGCCACCAGCACAGGGGGTCTGGCCAAAAACATTCAGTACTTC
D: TRBD1
length: 15
V: TRBV15
J: TRBJ2-4
size: many

CDR3: CASSWEGRYNEQFF
DNA: TGTGCCAGCAGCTGGGAGGGCCGCTACAATGAGCAGTTCTTC
D: TRBD2
length: 14
V: TRBV7-9
J: TRBJ2-1
size: NA

CDR3: CAVKTLAGTPYEQYF
DNA: TGCGCCGTCAAGACATTAGCGGGGACCCCCTACGAGCAGTACTTC
D: TRBD2
length: 15
V: TRBV5-1
J: TRBJ2-7
size: few